A selection of T cell receptor beta chains follows, all from one sample in a study of blood T cell repertoires in COVID-19. Sequencing was performed with immunoSEQ multiplex PCR; in TCRdb, only in-frame clones are kept and a portion is missing. The sample consists of roughly 250,000 clones, about nine tenths of them appearing once. The specimen was PBMCs or T cells enriched from blood (not recorded which). The receptors come from a woman in her twenties or thirties with acute COVID-19. CDR3s include the opening cysteine and the closing phenylalanine or tryptophan. The D gene is left open where the match is weak. Clone sizes are given selectively: once, few, many, or a class where the clone is expanded.

V gene,clone size,J gene,D gene,CDR3 DNA,CDR3 protein
TRBV27,.,TRBJ2-1,.,TGTGCCAGCAAACCCGCGGGGATCGGGAATGAGCAGTTCTTC,CASKPAGIGNEQFF
TRBV21-1,.,TRBJ2-6,.,TGTGCCAGCAGCCCGTCCCCCCCCAAGGGGGCTTTGTCTGGGGCCAACGTCCTGACTTTC,CASSPSPPKGALSGANVLTF
TRBV20-1,.,TRBJ1-2,.,TGCAGTGCTAGTAATAGGCGACTCGAAGAGAGGGGCTACACCTTC,CSASNRRLEERGYTF
TRBV18,.,TRBJ2-1,.,TGTGCCAGCTCACCGGGGGGATACAATGAGCAGTTCTTC,CASSPGGYNEQFF
TRBV28,.,TRBJ2-3,.,TGTGCCAGCAAGAGGGACAAAAGGCCTACAGATACGCAGTATTTT,CASKRDKRPTDTQYF
TRBV2,.,TRBJ1-2,.,TGTGCCAGCGGGGCAGGGGAGGGCTATGGCTACACCTTC,CASGAGEGYGYTF
TRBV19,.,TRBJ1-1,TRBD1,TGTGCCAGTACAAGGCAGGGGGTCAAAATGAACACTGAAGCTTTCTTT,CASTRQGVKMNTEAFF
TRBV24-1,.,TRBJ1-2,.,TGTGCCACCAGTGATACCAAAAGAGAAGCGGGTGGCTACACCTTC,CATSDTKREAGGYTF
TRBV5-4,.,TRBJ2-7,TRBD2,TGTGCCAGCAGCTTACCTCCCGGGACTAGCGGGTCGAGCTCCTACGAGCAGTACTTC,CASSLPPGTSGSSSYEQYF
TRBV28,.,TRBJ1-4,TRBD1,TGTGCCAGCAGCTGGGACAGGGGGTCAACTAATGAAAAACTGTTTTTT,CASSWDRGSTNEKLFF
TRBV7-8,.,TRBJ1-5,.,TGTGCCAGCAGCTTTGACCCGGCGGGCCTCAGCAATCAGCCCCAGCATTTT,CASSFDPAGLSNQPQHF
TRBV5-6,.,TRBJ2-1,.,TGTGCCAGCAGCTTGGGTCAGACTTCCTACAATGAGCAGTTCTTC,CASSLGQTSYNEQFF
TRBV27,once,TRBJ1-2,.,TGTGCCAGCAGTAACGGAGATGGCTACACCTTC,CASSNGDGYTF
TRBV28,.,TRBJ1-4,.,TGTGCCAGCAGAGACCAGACAGCAAAGGAACTGTTTTTT,CASRDQTAKELFF
TRBV4-3,.,TRBJ2-2,TRBD2,TGCGCCAGCAGCCGTCGGGTAGCGGGAGTGTTTATGCACGGGGAGCTGTTTTTT,CASSRRVAGVFMHGELFF
TRBV28,once,TRBJ1-5,.,TGTGCCAGCTCATCGGGGGGCGGATTCAATCAGCCCCAGCATTTT,CASSSGGGFNQPQHF
TRBV7-9,.,TRBJ2-5,TRBD1,TGTGCCAGCAGCCCTGGACAGGGGGCATCGGAGACCCAGTACTTC,CASSPGQGASETQYF
TRBV18,.,TRBJ2-7,.,TGTGCCAGCTCACCGGACAGCTACGAGCAGTACTTC,CASSPDSYEQYF
TRBV28,.,TRBJ1-2,.,TGTGCCAGCAGTTCCGACCCGACTTATGGCTACACCTTC,CASSSDPTYGYTF
TRBV7-3,.,TRBJ2-3,TRBD2,TGTGCCAGCAGCGTAACTAGCGGTGGACTCACAGATACGCAGTATTTT,CASSVTSGGLTDTQYF
TRBV19,few,TRBJ1-5,.,TGTGCCAGTTCCCTCCTGGAGGGACGCCAGCCCCAGCATTTT,CASSLLEGRQPQHF
TRBV7-2,.,TRBJ2-1,TRBD2,TGTGCCAGCAGCTTACGCGGAGCGGGAGGATCCTACAATGAGCAGTTCTTC,CASSLRGAGGSYNEQFF
TRBV11-2,few,TRBJ2-7,TRBD1,TGTGCCAGCAGCCCCGGGCAGGGGGCTTACGAGCAGTACTTC,CASSPGQGAYEQYF
TRBV5-7,.,TRBJ2-3,.,TGTGCCAGCAGCGGGAGCGGCAGCCTGAGCACAGATACGCAGTATTTT,CASSGSGSLSTDTQYF
TRBV28,few,TRBJ2-7,.,TGTGCCAGCAGTCCGAGAAAGGGTACAGGGAGCTACGAGCAGTACTTC,CASSPRKGTGSYEQYF
TRBV19,.,TRBJ1-1,TRBD1,TGTGCCAGTAGTCCGACAGGGGGCCCCACTGAAGCTTTCTTT,CASSPTGGPTEAFF
TRBV18,.,TRBJ1-2,TRBD1,TGTGCCAGCTCCGCCGGGACAGATTATGGCTACACCTTC,CASSAGTDYGYTF
TRBV7-9,.,TRBJ1-4,TRBD1,TGTGCCAGCAGCTTTACGACAGGGGGCACTAATGAAAAACTGTTTTTT,CASSFTTGGTNEKLFF
TRBV6-1,.,TRBJ1-2,.,TGTGCCAGCAGTGGGTACCCAGGGAGGGGTAGAGATGGCTACACCTTC,CASSGYPGRGRDGYTF
TRBV9,.,TRBJ1-1,.,TGTGCCAGCAGCGTAGAAGGGGGGGACACTGAAGCTTTCTTT,CASSVEGGDTEAFF
TRBV28,.,TRBJ1-6,.,TGTGCCAGCAGTTTGGTGAGCTCCTATAATTCACCCCTCCACTTT,CASSLVSSYNSPLHF
TRBV7-9,.,TRBJ1-1,.,TGTGCCAGCAGCCACAAAACAGGGCCGGGAGGAACTGAAGCTTTCTTT,CASSHKTGPGGTEAFF
TRBV7-6,.,TRBJ2-7,TRBD2,TGTGCCAGCAGCTTCCGGGACGGAAAGACTAGCGGGAGTTACGAGCAGTACTTC,CASSFRDGKTSGSYEQYF
TRBV28,.,TRBJ1-5,TRBD1,TGTGCCAGCAGACCCGGGACAGGAATTCAGCCCCAGCATTTT,CASRPGTGIQPQHF
TRBV5-1,.,TRBJ1-6,TRBD1,TGCGCCAGCAGCTTGCGTCCGGGACAGAATTCACCCCTCCACTTT,CASSLRPGQNSPLHF
TRBV10-3,.,TRBJ2-7,.,TGTGCCATCAGGGAGGCGCCCTACGAGCAGTACTTC,CAIREAPYEQYF
TRBV7-3,.,TRBJ1-2,TRBD1,TGTGCCAGCAGCTTAAGAGGGGGACAGGGTGTTAATGGCTACACCTTC,CASSLRGGQGVNGYTF
TRBV7-2,.,TRBJ1-1,.,TGTGCCAGCAGCACTCGTCTGAACACTGAAGCTTTCTTT,CASSTRLNTEAFF
TRBV27,.,TRBJ2-7,.,TGTGCCAGCAGTACAGGGGGGGGAATCTACGAGCAGTACTTC,CASSTGGGIYEQYF
TRBV2,once,TRBJ1-4,.,TGTGCCAGCGGACGGGGTAATGAAAAACTGTTTTTT,CASGRGNEKLFF
TRBV5-1,.,TRBJ1-1,TRBD1,TGCGCCAGCAGGGGCCGACAGGGGAGTTGGAACACTGAAGCTTTCTTT,CASRGRQGSWNTEAFF
TRBV28,.,TRBJ1-2,TRBD1,TGTGCCAGCAGTTCCTCAGGGGGCAACTATGGCTACACCTTC,CASSSSGGNYGYTF
TRBV12-3/TRBV12-4,once,TRBJ1-1,.,TGTGCCAGCAGTTTAGGTGTAGAGACTGAAGCTTTCTTT,CASSLGVETEAFF
TRBV6-2/TRBV6-3,.,TRBJ2-3,.,TGTGCCAGCAGTTACTCGGGTCACGGGGGACCTCCCCAGTCGGATACGCAGTATTTT,CASSYSGHGGPPQSDTQYF
TRBV6-5,once,TRBJ1-4,.,TGTGCCAGCAGTTACAGGGGTGGTGAAAAACTGTTTTTT,CASSYRGGEKLFF
TRBV5-4,.,TRBJ2-3,TRBD2,TGTGCCAGCAGCGGGACTAGCGGGTCAGATACGCAGTATTTT,CASSGTSGSDTQYF
TRBV7-9,.,TRBJ2-2,.,TGTGCCAGCAGATCTGCAGCCGGGGAGCTGTTTTTT,CASRSAAGELFF
TRBV19,.,TRBJ1-1,TRBD1,TGTGCCAGTCTCGATCGGGACAGGCCAACGAACGCTGAAGCTTTCTTT,CASLDRDRPTNAEAFF
TRBV28,.,TRBJ2-2,.,TGTGCCAGCAGTTTATCCTCAGGACTTACCACCGGGGAGCTGTTTTTT,CASSLSSGLTTGELFF
TRBV28,many,TRBJ2-7,TRBD1,TGTGCCAGCAGTTCACCCCGGACAGGGGATGAGCAGTACTTC,CASSSPRTGDEQYF
TRBV18,.,TRBJ1-1,.,TGTGCCAGCTCACGGAAAACAGGGAACACTGAAGCTTTCTTT,CASSRKTGNTEAFF
TRBV15,.,TRBJ2-1,TRBD2,TGTGCCACCAGCAGATCGGGACTAGCGGGAACCCATGAGCAGTTCTTC,CATSRSGLAGTHEQFF
TRBV11-3,.,TRBJ2-1,TRBD2,TGTGCCAGCAGCTTACGACTAGCGGGCAACAATGAGCAGTTCTTC,CASSLRLAGNNEQFF
TRBV11-2,.,TRBJ1-1,.,TGTGCCAGCAGCTTAGACAGGGGCGGGAACACTGAAGCTTTCTTT,CASSLDRGGNTEAFF
TRBV6-5,once,TRBJ1-2,TRBD1,TGTGCCAGCACTGTCGGACAGGGGTGGGGCTACACCTTC,CASTVGQGWGYTF
TRBV25-1,.,TRBJ2-1,.,TGTGCCAGCAGTGAACCAGGCCCCAACAATGAGCAGTTCTTC,CASSEPGPNNEQFF
TRBV7-2,.,TRBJ1-4,.,TGTGCCAGCACCAAAGCGGGGGCGGGTAATGAAAAACTGTTTTTT,CASTKAGAGNEKLFF
TRBV23-1,.,TRBJ2-1,TRBD2,TGCGCCAGCAGTCATTCCGAGGTTGGGGCGACGGCGGGAGAATTTTTTCATGAGCAGTTCTTC,CASSHSEVGATAGEFFHEQFF
TRBV28,.,TRBJ2-2,TRBD2,TGTGCCAGCAGTTTGTGGCTAGCGGAGAACACCGGGGAGCTGTTTTTT,CASSLWLAENTGELFF
TRBV7-3,.,TRBJ2-1,.,TGTGCCAGCAGCTTAGGGGTAGGGGATAATGAGCAGTTCTTC,CASSLGVGDNEQFF